These 25 T cell receptor beta chains were all obtained from the same sample, sequenced in a study of CD8 T cells in ankylosing spondylitis. Overall study findings and caveats: What seemed typical of ankylosing spondylitis blood was a TCR beta motif built from fewer than ten highly homologous variants.

TCRdb processed the 5' RACE reads anew with MiXCR; each CDR3 protein has one entry. This sample yields more than 650,000 distinct CDR3 sequences, of which 12% are seen a single time; 0.51% belongs to the top ten. The antigens of these receptors remain unknown. Sequenced: blood, either unsorted or a sorted T cell fraction (not recorded which). Every receptor here comes from a male donor with ankylosing spondylitis.

This clonotype was counted between two and nine times. The chain is built from TRBV6-2 or TRBV6-3 and TRBJ2-1, with a tentative D call TRBD2 (5 bases). The V gene's germline CDR1 is MNHEY and CDR2 SVGEGT. V dropped 8 bases and J dropped 6 bases, with 11 bases sitting between them. There are 12 residues in the CDR3. The CDR3 coding sequence is TGTGCCAGCTCGCGCAGCGGCAATGAGCAGTTCTTC. As protein: CASSRSGNEQFF.

This chain uses TRBV20-1 with TRBJ1-4; 7 bases fit TRBD1. Germline V gene data show CDR1 as DFQATT and CDR2 as SNEGSKA (reference sequence). The CDR3 runs to 15 residues. Trimming removed 2 bases from V and 8 bases from J; junction bases left unmatched: 11. This CDR3 is CSARPPSGGKEKLFF. Written as DNA, the CDR3 is TGCAGTGCTAGACCTCCCTCAGGGGGTAAGGAAAAACTGTTTTTT.

This clonotype was detected many times. The rearrangement joins TRBV5-1 to TRBJ2-7; tentative D call: TRBD1 (6 bases). This CDR3 has 13 amino acids. The V and J ends lost 4 bases and 1 base respectively, with 9 bases between them. CDR1 is SGHRS and CDR2 is YFSETQ in the germline V gene. The CDR3 sequence is CASSVTGSYEQYF. CDR3 bases: TGCGCCAGCAGCGTGACAGGTTCCTACGAGCAGTACTTC.

A few counts support this clonotype. V and J are TRBV4-3 and TRBJ1-6; tentatively, D is TRBD1 (5 bases). The CDR3 is 13 residues long. Per the germline V gene, CDR1 is LGHNA and CDR2 is YSLEER. The ends were cut back, 0 bases at V and 14 bases at J, with 11 bases in the middle. DNA of the CDR3: TGCGCCAGCAGCCAAGACGTCCAGGGATCCCTCCACTTT. Translation gives CASSQDVQGSLHF.

This clonotype has a handful of counts. The chain recombines TRBV5-1 with TRBJ2-3; a possible D gene is TRBD1 (6 bases). Trimming removed 2 bases from V and 4 bases from J, with 14 bases in between. The CDR3 sequence is 15 residues long. The germline V gene has CDR1 SGHRS and CDR2 YFSETQ. This CDR3 reads CASSFTGNEADTQYF. The CDR3 region has the DNA TGCGCCAGCAGCTTTACAGGGAATGAGGCAGATACGCAGTATTTT.

This clonotype was detected many times. The chain couples TRBV29-1 to TRBJ2-2; D not certain. The V end lost 7 bases, the J end lost 0 bases, and 12 bases lay between the germline ends. The germline V gene has CDR1 SQVTM and CDR2 ANQGSEA. This CDR3 has 14 amino acids. Here the CDR3 DNA reads TGCAGCGCCCGAAAGGAAGCGAACACCGGGGAGCTGTTTTTT. Amino acid sequence: CSARKEANTGELFF.

This chain connects TRBV20-1 to TRBJ2-7; a possible D gene is TRBD2 (6 bases). With 6 bases removed from V and 4 bases from J, the gap between germline ends came to 13 bases. The CDR3 runs 12 residues. In germline, CDR1 is DFQATT, CDR2 SNEGSKA (reference sequence). The CDR3 is CSASRLGYEQYF. Here the CDR3 DNA reads TGCAGTGCCTCCCGACTAGGGTACGAGCAGTACTTC.

This rearrangement joins TRBV27 to TRBJ1-1; D remains unclear. Trimming took 3 bases from V and 2 from J, leaving 7 bases between them. The CDR3 spans 13 residues. Looked up from germline, CDR1 is MNHEY and CDR2 is SMNVEV (reference sequence). CDR3 coding DNA: TGTGCCAGCAGTTTCAGGATTAACACTGAAGCTTTCTTT. The encoded protein is CASSFRINTEAFF.

This chain connects TRBV6-5 to TRBJ1-2; 11 bases agree with TRBD1. With V trimmed by 0 bases and J by 4 bases, 7 bases remained unmatched. Germline V lookup: CDR1 MNHEY, CDR2 SVGAGI. The CDR3 is 17 amino acids. CDR3 sequence reads: CASSYSGTGGSGYGYTF. The CDR3 nucleotides are TGTGCCAGCAGTTACTCCGGGACAGGGGGATCTGGCTATGGCTACACCTTC.

This clonotype has a count of ten or more. This chain links TRBV20-1 with TRBJ2-5, with D perhaps matching TRBD1 (5 bases). V lost 2 bases to trimming and J lost 2 bases, with 12 bases between them. This CDR3 is built from 14 residues. The germline V gene has CDR1 DFQATT and CDR2 SNEGSKA (reference sequence). The CDR3: CSARWGVGQETQYF. DNA of the CDR3: TGCAGTGCTAGATGGGGCGTGGGGCAAGAGACCCAGTACTTC.

V gene TRBV5-1 combines with J gene TRBJ2-1; 11 positions agree with TRBD2. V dropped 0 bases and J dropped 6; count of bases not matched to a gene: 5. The CDR3 is 16 residues long. Germline-derived CDR1 and CDR2 are SGHRS and YFSETQ. The CDR3 loop is CASSLEALAGGNEQFF. The CDR3 coding sequence is TGCGCCAGCAGCTTGGAAGCGCTAGCGGGGGGCAATGAGCAGTTCTTC.

The chain carries TRBV4-1 and TRBJ1-5, with D unresolved. This CDR3 is 13 amino acids long. CDR1 and CDR2 (germline): MGHRA, YSYEKL. The germline V and J ends were trimmed by 5 bases and 6 bases, with 11 bases remaining between them. The CDR3: CASSWLEGQPQHF. CDR3 coding DNA: TGCGCCAGCAGCTGGCTTGAGGGTCAGCCCCAGCATTTT.

The sample holds many counts of this clonotype. J is TRBJ2-7 and V is TRBV20-1, with TRBD1 matching 8 bases. This CDR3 has 14 amino acids. Germline assignment: CDR1 DFQATT and CDR2 SNEGSKA (reference sequence). The junction had 8 bases not matched to a gene; V was cut back by 4 bases and J by 3 bases. CDR3: CSATSGQGGYEQYF. The CDR3 region has the DNA TGCAGTGCTACCTCTGGACAGGGAGGCTACGAGCAGTACTTC.

The V gene is TRBV5-1, the J gene TRBJ2-2; D is possibly TRBD1 (5 bases). This CDR3 is 14 amino acids long. Between the trimmed V and J ends, which lost 0 bases and 6 bases, there was a span of 9 bases. Germline CDR1 reads SGHRS; CDR2 reads YFSETQ. The CDR3 DNA reads TGCGCCAGCAGCTTGGAAGCAGGGCCCGGGGAGCTGTTTTTT. It specifies CASSLEAGPGELFF.

V usage is TRBV7-3 and J usage is TRBJ2-3; weak D call: TRBD1 (7 bases). The CDR3 runs 15 residues. Germline loops: CDR1 SGHTA, CDR2 FQGTGA. V dropped 3 bases and J dropped 6 bases, with 16 bases sitting between them. CDR3 residues: CASSLQGGAVDTQYF. Written as DNA, the CDR3 is TGTGCCAGCAGCTTGCAGGGGGGCGCCGTGGATACGCAGTATTTT.

This clonotype showed up just a few times. The chain uses TRBV4-1 and TRBJ1-2, with D unclear. V lost 1 base and J 7 bases, leaving 13 bases between the germline ends. Looked up from germline, CDR1 is MGHRA and CDR2 is YSYEKL. The CDR3 is made up of 14 amino acids. CDR3 coding DNA: TGCGCCAGCAGCCAAGGCCCAGGCATCTCTGGCTACACCTTC. Translation gives CASSQGPGISGYTF.

The CDR3 spells CASTSKGHKNIQYF. The CDR3 bases are TGTGCCAGCACCTCGAAGGGGCATAAAAACATTCAGTACTTC. The chain has TRBV28 and TRBJ2-4, with a possible D match to TRBD1 (5 bases). This CDR3 is built from 14 residues. Germline loops: CDR1 MDHEN, CDR2 SYDVKM. The V gene lost 7 bases and the J gene lost 4 bases, with 14 bases spanning the gap.

This clonotype has only a few counts. CDR3 residues: CASSTTNRGRELFF. The CDR3 nucleotides read TGTGCCAGCAGCACAACTAACAGGGGAAGAGAACTGTTTTTT. The chain is built from TRBV12-3 or TRBV12-4 and TRBJ1-4, with 7 bases identical to TRBD1. This CDR3 has 14 residues. V was pared by 6 bases and J by 12 bases, with 13 bases of the junction left unmatched.

This clonotype was counted ten times or more. V and J are TRBV10-2 and TRBJ1-5; maybe TRBD1 (5 bases). The CDR3 covers 13 residues. V lost 4 bases and J lost 3, with 7 bases in between. Per the germline V gene, CDR1 is WSHSY and CDR2 is SAAADI. The CDR3 sequence is CASSAGSNQPQHF. CDR3 DNA: TGCGCCAGCAGTGCAGGGTCCAATCAGCCCCAGCATTTT.

The chain carries TRBV20-1 and TRBJ1-1; tentative D call: TRBD1 (5 bases). The CDR3 contains 12 residues. V lost 8 bases and J lost 3, with 13 bases in between. The germline V gene encodes CDR1 DFQATT and CDR2 SNEGSKA (reference sequence). The CDR3 spells CSCGGVYTEAFF. The CDR3 nucleotides read TGCAGTTGCGGGGGGGTATACACTGAAGCTTTCTTT.

This clonotype has only one observation. This chain links TRBV12-3 or TRBV12-4 with TRBJ1-6; no firm D call. V was clipped by 3 bases and J by 8 bases, with 17 bases between them. The CDR3 spans 16 residues. The CDR3 bases are TGTGCCAGCAGTTTGTACCGCATACAGTTCGATTCACCCCTCCACTTT. It is translated as CASSLYRIQFDSPLHF.

In its sample, this clonotype was seen once. This chain joins TRBV9 and TRBJ1-6; unclear D gene. Germline CDR1 is SGDLS and CDR2 is YYNGEE. The V gene lost 1 base and the J gene lost 7 bases, with 6 bases spanning the gap. The CDR3 runs to 13 residues. The CDR3 sequence is CASSVSWNSPLHF. The CDR3 nucleotides are TGTGCCAGCAGCGTATCGTGGAATTCACCCCTCCACTTT.

This clonotype was detected many times. This rearrangement joins TRBV5-5 to TRBJ1-2, with D unresolved. The CDR3 has 13 amino acids. Germline V gene sequence: CDR1 SGHKS, CDR2 YYEKEE (reference sequence). V dropped 1 base and J dropped 2 bases, with 6 bases sitting between them. Written as DNA, the CDR3 is TGTGCCAGCAGCTTGTCCAGAAACTATGGCTACACCTTC. Protein: CASSLSRNYGYTF.

The rearrangement joins TRBV5-1 to TRBJ2-6, with D unclear. V lost 0 bases, J lost 2 bases, and 6 bases lay in between. The CDR3 consists of 15 residues. Germline V gene data show CDR1 as SGHRS and CDR2 as YFSETQ. The CDR3: CASSLGVTGANVLTF. The CDR3 coding sequence is TGCGCCAGCAGCTTGGGAGTAACTGGGGCCAACGTCCTGACTTTC. Full variable domain (remainder filled in from reference TRBV5-1 and TRBJ2-6): KAGVTQTPRYLIKTRGQQVTLSCSPISGHRSVSWYQQTPGQGLQFLFEYFSETQRNKGNFPGRFSGRQFSNSRSEMNVSTLELGDSALYLCASSLGVTGANVLTFGAGSRLTVL.

This chain connects TRBV18 to TRBJ2-1, with unresolved D. The CDR3 loop spans 11 amino acids. The germline V gene has CDR1 KGHSH and CDR2 LQKENI. With 2 bases removed from V and 7 bases from J, the gap between germline ends came to 3 bases. The CDR3 loop is CASSPMNEQFF. The DNA for the CDR3 is TGTGCCAGCTCACCAATGAATGAGCAGTTCTTC.